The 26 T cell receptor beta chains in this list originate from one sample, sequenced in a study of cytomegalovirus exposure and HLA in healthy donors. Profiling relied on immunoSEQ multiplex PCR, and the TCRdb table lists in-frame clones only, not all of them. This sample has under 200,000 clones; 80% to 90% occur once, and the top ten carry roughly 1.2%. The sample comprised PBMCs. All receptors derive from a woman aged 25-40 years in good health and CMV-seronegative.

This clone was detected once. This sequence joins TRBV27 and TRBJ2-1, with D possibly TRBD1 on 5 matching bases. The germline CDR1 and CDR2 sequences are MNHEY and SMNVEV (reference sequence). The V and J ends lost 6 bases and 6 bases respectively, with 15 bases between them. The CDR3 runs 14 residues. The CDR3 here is CASSSLGHPNEQFF. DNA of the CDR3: TGTGCCAGCAGCTCTTTGGGGCATCCCAATGAGCAGTTCTTC.

Here the CDR3 reads CASSEAFSTSGGITDTQYF. CDR3 sequence (DNA): TGTGCCAGCAGTGAAGCCTTTTCGACTAGCGGAGGGATCACAGATACGCAGTATTTT. The rearrangement joins TRBV2 to TRBJ2-3; 9 bases fit TRBD2. Germline CDR1 reads SNHLY; CDR2 reads FYNNEI. The CDR3 loop spans 19 amino acids. With 0 bases clipped from V and 2 bases from J, the junction kept 12 bases outside the gene matches.

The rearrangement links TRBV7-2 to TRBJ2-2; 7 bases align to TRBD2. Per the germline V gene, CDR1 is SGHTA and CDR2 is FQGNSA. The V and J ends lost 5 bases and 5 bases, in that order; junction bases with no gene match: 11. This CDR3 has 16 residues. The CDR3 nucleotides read TGTGCCAGCAGCCCCCCAGGAGGACTAGTAACCGGGGAGCTGTTTTTT. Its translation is CASSPPGGLVTGELFF.

The CDR3 sequence is CASPPWPHRSYNEQFF. The CDR3 nucleotides read TGTGCCAGCCCCCCCTGGCCCCACCGCTCCTACAATGAGCAGTTCTTC. V and J are TRBV7-9 and TRBJ2-1, with D unresolved. The CDR3 totals 16 residues. Trimming took off 8 bases at V and 0 bases at J, with 17 bases between the two ends. Germline loops: CDR1 SEHNR, CDR2 FQNEAQ (reference sequence).

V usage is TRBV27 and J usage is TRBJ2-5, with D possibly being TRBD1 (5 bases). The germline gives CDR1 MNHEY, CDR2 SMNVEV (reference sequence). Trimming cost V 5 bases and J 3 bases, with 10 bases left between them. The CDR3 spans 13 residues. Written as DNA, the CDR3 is TGTGCCAGCAGTGTGGGGCCGAAAGAGACCCAGTACTTC. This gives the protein CASSVGPKETQYF.

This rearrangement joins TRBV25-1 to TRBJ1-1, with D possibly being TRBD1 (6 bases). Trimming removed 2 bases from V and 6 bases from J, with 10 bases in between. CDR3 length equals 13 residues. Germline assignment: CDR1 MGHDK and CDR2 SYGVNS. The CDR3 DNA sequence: TGTGCCAGCAGTGAACACAGGGTTTCTGAAGCTTTCTTT. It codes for CASSEHRVSEAFF.

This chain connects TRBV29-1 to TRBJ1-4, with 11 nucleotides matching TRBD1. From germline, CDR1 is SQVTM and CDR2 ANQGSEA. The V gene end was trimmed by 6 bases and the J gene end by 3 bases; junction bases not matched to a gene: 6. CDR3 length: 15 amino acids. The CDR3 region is CSVGTGGGSNEKLFF. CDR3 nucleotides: TGCAGCGTGGGGACAGGGGGAGGTTCTAATGAAAAACTGTTTTTT.

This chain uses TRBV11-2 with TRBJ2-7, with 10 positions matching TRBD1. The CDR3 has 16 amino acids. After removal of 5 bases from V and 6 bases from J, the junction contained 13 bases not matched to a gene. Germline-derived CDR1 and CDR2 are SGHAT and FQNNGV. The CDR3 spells CASSRTRGQGPGEQYF. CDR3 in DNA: TGTGCCAGCAGCCGCACGAGGGGACAGGGGCCCGGCGAGCAGTACTTC. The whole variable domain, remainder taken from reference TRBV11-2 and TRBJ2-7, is EAGVAQSPRYKIIEKRQSVAFWCNPISGHATLYWYQQILGQGPKLLIQFQNNGVVDDSQLPKDRFSAERLKGVDSTLKIQPAKLEDSAVYLCASSRTRGQGPGEQYFGPGTRLTVT.

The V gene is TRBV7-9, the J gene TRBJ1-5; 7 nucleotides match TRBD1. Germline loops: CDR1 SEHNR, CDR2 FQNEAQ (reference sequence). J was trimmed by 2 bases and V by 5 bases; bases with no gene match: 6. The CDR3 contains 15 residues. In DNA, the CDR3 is TGTGCCAGCAGCCGGGACAGAGGTGGCAATCAGCCCCAGCATTTT. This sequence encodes CASSRDRGGNQPQHF.

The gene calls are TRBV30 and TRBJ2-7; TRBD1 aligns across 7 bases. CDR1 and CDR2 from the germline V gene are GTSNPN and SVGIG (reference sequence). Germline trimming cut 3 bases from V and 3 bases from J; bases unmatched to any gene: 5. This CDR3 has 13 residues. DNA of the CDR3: TGTGCCTGGAGCCCGGGACAGCACTACGAGCAGTACTTC. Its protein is CAWSPGQHYEQYF. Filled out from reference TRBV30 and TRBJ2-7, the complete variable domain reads SQTIHQWPATLVQPVGSPLSLECTVEGTSNPNLYWYRQAAGRGLQLLFYSVGIGQISSEVPQNLSASRPQDRQFILSSKKLLLSDSGFYLCAWSPGQHYEQYFGPGTRLTVT.

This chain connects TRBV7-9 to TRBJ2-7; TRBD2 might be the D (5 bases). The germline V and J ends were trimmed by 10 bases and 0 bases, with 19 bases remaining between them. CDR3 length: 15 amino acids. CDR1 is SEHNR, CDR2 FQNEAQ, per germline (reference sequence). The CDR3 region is CAIQPSGSYSYEQYF. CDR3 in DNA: TGTGCCATCCAACCCAGCGGATCTTACTCCTACGAGCAGTACTTC.

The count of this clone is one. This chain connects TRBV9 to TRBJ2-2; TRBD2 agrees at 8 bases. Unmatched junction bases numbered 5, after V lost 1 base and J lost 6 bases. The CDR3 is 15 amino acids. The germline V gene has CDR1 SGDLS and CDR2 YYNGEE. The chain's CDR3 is CASSVRTSLAGELFF. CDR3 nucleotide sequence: TGTGCCAGCAGCGTAAGGACTAGCCTGGCCGGGGAGCTGTTTTTT.

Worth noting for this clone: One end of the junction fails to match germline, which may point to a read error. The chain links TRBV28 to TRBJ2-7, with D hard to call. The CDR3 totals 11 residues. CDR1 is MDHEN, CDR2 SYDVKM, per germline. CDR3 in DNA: TGTGCCAGCAGCTTATCCCGCGAGCAGTACTTC. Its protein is CASSLSREQYF.

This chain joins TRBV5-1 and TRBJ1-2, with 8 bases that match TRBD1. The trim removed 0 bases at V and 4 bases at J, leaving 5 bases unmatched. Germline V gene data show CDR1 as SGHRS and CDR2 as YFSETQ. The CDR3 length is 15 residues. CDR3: CASSLDRDRSYGYTF. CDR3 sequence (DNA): TGCGCCAGCAGCTTGGACCGGGACAGGTCCTATGGCTACACCTTC.

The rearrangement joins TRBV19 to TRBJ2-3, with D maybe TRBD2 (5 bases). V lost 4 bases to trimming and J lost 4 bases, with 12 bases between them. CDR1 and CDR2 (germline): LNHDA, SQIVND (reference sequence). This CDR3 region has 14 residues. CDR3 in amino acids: CASSRPRGPDTQYF. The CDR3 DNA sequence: TGTGCCAGTAGTAGACCCCGGGGTCCAGATACGCAGTATTTT. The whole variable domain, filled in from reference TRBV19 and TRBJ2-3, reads DGGITQSPKYLFRKEGQNVTLSCEQNLNHDAMYWYRQDPGQGLRLIYYSQIVNDFQKGDIAEGYSVSREKKESFPLTVTSAQKNPTAFYLCASSRPRGPDTQYFGPGTRLTVL.

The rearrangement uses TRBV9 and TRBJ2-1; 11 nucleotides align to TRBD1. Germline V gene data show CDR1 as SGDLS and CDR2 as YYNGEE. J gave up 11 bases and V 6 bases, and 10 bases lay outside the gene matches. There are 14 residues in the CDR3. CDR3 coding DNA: TGTGCCAGCACCCCGGACAGGGGGCCGCGCAAGCAGTTCTTC. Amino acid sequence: CASTPDRGPRKQFF. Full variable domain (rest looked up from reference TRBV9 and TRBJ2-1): DSGVTQTPKHLITATGQRVTLRCSPRSGDLSVYWYQQSLDQGLQFLIQYYNGEERAKGNILERFSAQQFPDLHSELNLSSLELGDSALYFCASTPDRGPRKQFFGPGTRLTVL.

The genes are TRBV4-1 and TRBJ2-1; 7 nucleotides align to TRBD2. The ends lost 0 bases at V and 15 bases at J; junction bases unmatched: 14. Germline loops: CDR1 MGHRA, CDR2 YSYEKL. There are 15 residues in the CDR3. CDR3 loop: CASSQEYLSGKSGFF. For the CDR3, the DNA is TGCGCCAGCAGCCAAGAGTACCTCAGCGGGAAAAGTGGGTTCTTC.

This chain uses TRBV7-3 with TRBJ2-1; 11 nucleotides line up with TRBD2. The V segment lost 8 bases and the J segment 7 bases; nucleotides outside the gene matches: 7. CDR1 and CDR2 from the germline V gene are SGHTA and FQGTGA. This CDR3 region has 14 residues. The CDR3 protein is CASGASGGLNEQFF. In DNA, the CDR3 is TGTGCCAGCGGAGCTAGCGGGGGGTTAAATGAGCAGTTCTTC.

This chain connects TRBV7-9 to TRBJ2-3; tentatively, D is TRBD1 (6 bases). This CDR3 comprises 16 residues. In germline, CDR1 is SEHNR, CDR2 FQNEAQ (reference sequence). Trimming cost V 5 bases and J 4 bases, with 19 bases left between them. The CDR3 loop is CASSARQGWAADTQYF. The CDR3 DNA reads TGTGCCAGCAGCGCCCGGCAGGGGTGGGCGGCAGATACGCAGTATTTT.

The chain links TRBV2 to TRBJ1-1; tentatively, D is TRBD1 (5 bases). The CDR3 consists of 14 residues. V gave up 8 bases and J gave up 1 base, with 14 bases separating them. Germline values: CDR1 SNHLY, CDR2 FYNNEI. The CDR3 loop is CASGPRGGNTEAFF. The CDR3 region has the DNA TGTGCCAGCGGACCCCGGGGGGGGAACACTGAAGCTTTCTTT.

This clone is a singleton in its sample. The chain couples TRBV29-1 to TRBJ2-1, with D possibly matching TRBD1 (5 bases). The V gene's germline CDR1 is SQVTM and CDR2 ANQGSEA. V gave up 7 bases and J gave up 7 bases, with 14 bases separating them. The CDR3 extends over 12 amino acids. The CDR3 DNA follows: TGCAGCGGGGGCCCCTCCAGGAATGAGCAGTTCTTC. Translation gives CSGGPSRNEQFF.

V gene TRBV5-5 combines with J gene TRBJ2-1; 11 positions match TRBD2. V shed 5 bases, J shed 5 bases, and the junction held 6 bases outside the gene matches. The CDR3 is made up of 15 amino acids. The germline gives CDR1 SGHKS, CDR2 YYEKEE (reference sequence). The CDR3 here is CASSSPSGGNNEQFF. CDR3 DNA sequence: TGTGCCAGCAGTTCCCCTAGCGGGGGGAACAATGAGCAGTTCTTC.

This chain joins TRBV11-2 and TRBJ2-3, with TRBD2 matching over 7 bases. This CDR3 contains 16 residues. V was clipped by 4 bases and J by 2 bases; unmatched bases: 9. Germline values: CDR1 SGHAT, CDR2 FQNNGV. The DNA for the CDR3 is TGTGCCAGCAGCTCGCGGAGCGGGACCTACACAGATACGCAGTATTTT. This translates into CASSSRSGTYTDTQYF.

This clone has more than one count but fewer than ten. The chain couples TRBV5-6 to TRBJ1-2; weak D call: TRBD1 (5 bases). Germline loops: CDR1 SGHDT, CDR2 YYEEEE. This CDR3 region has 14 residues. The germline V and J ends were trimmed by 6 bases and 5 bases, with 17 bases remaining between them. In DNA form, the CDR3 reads TGTGCCAGCATCCTGGGCGGGGGAGGTTATGGCTACACCTTC. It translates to CASILGGGGYGYTF.

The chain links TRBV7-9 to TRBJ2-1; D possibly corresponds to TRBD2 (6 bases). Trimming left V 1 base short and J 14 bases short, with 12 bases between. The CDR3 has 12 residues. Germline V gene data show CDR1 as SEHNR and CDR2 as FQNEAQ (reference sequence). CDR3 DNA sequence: TGTGCCAGCAGCTTAGAACTAGCAGGGAAGTTCTTC. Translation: CASSLELAGKFF.

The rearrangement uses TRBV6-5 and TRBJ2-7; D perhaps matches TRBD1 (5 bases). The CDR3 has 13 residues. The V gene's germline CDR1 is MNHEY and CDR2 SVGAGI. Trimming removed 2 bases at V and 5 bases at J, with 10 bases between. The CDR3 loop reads CASSYGALNEQYF. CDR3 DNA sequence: TGTGCCAGCAGTTACGGGGCCTTGAACGAGCAGTACTTC.